The 7 T cell receptor beta chains reported below all come from one sample, sequenced in a study of T cells during gluten challenge in celiac disease. Lineage-negative, tetramer-binding CD3+ CD4+ cells lacking CD45RA and CD62L but expressing integrin beta7 were gated. TCRdb fed the 5' RACE reads into MiXCR, producing one record per CDR3 protein. This table lists around 74 distinct CDR3 sequences. The sequenced sample was gluten-specific CD4+ T cells sorted from blood using tetramers, obtained at baseline or on day 6, 14 or 28 of gluten challenge (not recorded which). The receptors derive from a female donor with celiac disease.

The chain has TRBV29-1 and TRBJ1-2; D is undetermined. V lost 4 bases and J lost 3, with 18 bases in between. In germline, CDR1 is SQVTM, CDR2 ANQGSEA. This CDR3 is built from 15 residues. CDR3 sequence reads: CSVGGRAGYDYGYTF. CDR3 nucleotide sequence: TGCAGCGTTGGCGGGCGGGCCGGTTATGACTATGGCTACACCTTC.

Note on this clonotype: Possible read error: a much larger clone is one base away. This rearrangement joins TRBV13 to TRBJ1-1; D not resolved. Looked up from germline, CDR1 is PRHDT and CDR2 is FYEKMQ (reference sequence). CDR3 length equals 14 residues. The CDR3 loop is CASSLPRPHTKAFF. For the CDR3, the DNA is TGTGCCAGCAGCTTACCTCGGCCTCACACTAAAGCTTTCTTT.

The table lists this clonotype with a few counts. The V call is TRBV29-1, the J call TRBJ1-1; 10 bases match TRBD1. Germline V lookup: CDR1 SQVTM, CDR2 ANQGSEA. Losses at the gene ends were 6 bases for V and 3 bases for J; bases not matched to a gene: 1. The CDR3 loop spans 12 amino acids. The DNA of the CDR3 is TGCAGCGTGGGGACAGGGGACACTGAAGCTTTCTTT. It encodes CSVGTGDTEAFF.

By share, this clonotype counts as hyperexpanded (1% or more). The chain links TRBV7-3 to TRBJ2-1; 7 nucleotides match TRBD1. Germline lookup yields CDR1 SGHTA and CDR2 FQGTGA. The CDR3 is 15 amino acids. The junction had 5 bases not matched to a gene; V was cut back by 0 bases and J by 6 bases. Here the CDR3 DNA reads TGTGCCAGCAGCTTAACAGGGGGCGTAAGCAATGAGCAGTTCTTC. Amino acids: CASSLTGGVSNEQFF.

This clonotype was seen just once. Germline is not matched at one junction end, which may reflect a read error. This chain uses TRBV19 with TRBJ2-7; 11 nucleotides line up with TRBD1. The CDR3 consists of 14 residues. CDR1 is LNHDA and CDR2 is SQIVND in the germline V gene (reference sequence). CDR3 nucleotides: TGTACCAGTAGTGTCCGGACAGGGGGCGCGGTGCAGTACTTC. Residues: CTSSVRTGGAVQYF.

This clonotype ranks as hyperexpanded. The CDR3: CASSFGAGWDNEQFF. The CDR3 nucleotides read TGCGCCAGCAGCTTTGGGGCGGGGTGGGACAATGAGCAGTTCTTC. The chain couples TRBV5-1 to TRBJ2-1; D is perhaps TRBD2 (6 bases). The CDR3 is 15 residues long. Germline V gene lookup returns CDR1 SGHRS and CDR2 YFSETQ. Trimming removed 2 bases from V and 5 bases from J, with 14 bases in between.

The genes are TRBV7-8 and TRBJ2-1, with D maybe TRBD1 (5 bases). Germline V CDR1 and CDR2: SGHVS, FQNEAQ. V lost 5 bases and J lost 4, with 18 bases in between. The CDR3 has 16 amino acids. CDR3 protein: CASSISVQGTYNEQFF. For the CDR3, the DNA is TGTGCCAGCAGCATATCTGTCCAGGGTACATACAATGAGCAGTTCTTC.